This entry lists 30 T cell receptor beta chains sequenced from one sample in a study of cytomegalovirus exposure and HLA in healthy donors. Primers included in the PCR were 60 Vbeta and 13 Jbeta primers. Some clones are missing from TCRdb's copy, which holds only in-frame ones; the method was immunoSEQ multiplex PCR. The sample comprises roughly 50,000 clones, about 69% of which are singletons, and 6.8% rests with the top ten. Sequencing used PBMCs. The origin of the receptors is a man aged 30-40 years in good health and CMV-seropositive.

The rearrangement joins TRBV19 to TRBJ1-1; D might be TRBD1 (5 bases). The CDR3 loop spans 13 amino acids. V lost 5 bases and J 8 bases, leaving 15 bases between the germline ends. The germline CDR1 and CDR2 sequences are LNHDA and SQIVND (reference sequence). This chain's CDR3 is CASSPGGVLEAFF. Written as DNA, the CDR3 is TGTGCCAGTAGTCCTGGAGGGGTCTTGGAAGCTTTCTTT.

The chain links TRBV28 to TRBJ1-2; tentatively, D is TRBD1 (5 bases). The CDR3 consists of 13 residues. The germline CDR1 and CDR2 sequences are MDHEN and SYDVKM. Deletions cut 7 bases from V and 7 bases from J, with 16 bases between. For the CDR3, the DNA is TGTGCCAGCACCAAAAGGAACAGGAGTGGCTACACCTTC. Translated: CASTKRNRSGYTF.

The chain carries TRBV11-1 and TRBJ2-5; D possibly corresponds to TRBD2 (6 bases). CDR1 and CDR2 (germline): SGHAT, FQDESV (reference sequence). The CDR3 consists of 16 residues. Trimming removed 5 bases from V and 3 bases from J, with 19 bases in between. DNA of the CDR3: TGTGCCAGCAGCCTAGGGACTGTTCGAGTAGAAGAGACCCAGTACTTC. It encodes CASSLGTVRVEETQYF. Full variable domain (outside the CDR3, taken from reference TRBV11-1 and TRBJ2-5): EAEVAQSPRYKITEKSQAVAFWCDPISGHATLYWYRQILGQGPELLVQFQDESVVDDSQLPKDRFSAERLKGVDSTLKIQPAELGDSAMYLCASSLGTVRVEETQYFGPGTRLLVL.

This clone was counted a few times. This rearrangement joins TRBV5-1 to TRBJ2-2; 10 bases are shared with TRBD2. The CDR3 runs to 16 residues. Per the germline V gene, CDR1 is SGHRS and CDR2 is YFSETQ. V lost 3 bases, J lost 0 bases, and 2 bases stayed unmatched. The CDR3 DNA is TGCGCCAGCAGCTATAGCGGGGGGTCGAACACCGGGGAGCTGTTTTTT. It encodes CASSYSGGSNTGELFF.

The genes are TRBV28 and TRBJ1-2; possible D gene TRBD1, 5 bases. This CDR3 has 15 residues. With 6 bases removed from V and 4 bases from J, the gap between germline ends came to 18 bases. From germline, CDR1 is MDHEN and CDR2 SYDVKM. CDR3 in DNA: TGTGCCAGCAGCGACTACACGGAGGGGATCTATGGCTACACCTTC. Residues: CASSDYTEGIYGYTF.

About this clone: This likely comes from a read error, as the CDR3 has no conserved phenylalanine or tryptophan at its end. The genes are TRBV25-1 and TRBJ1-1; no reliable D call. The germline V gene has CDR1 MGHDK and CDR2 SYGVNS. V was pared by 5 bases and J by 1 base, with 8 bases between. The CDR3 spans 13 residues. The CDR3, as DNA: TGTGCCAGCAGTACATCAGCGAACACTGAAGCTTTCCTT. It yields the protein CASSTSANTEAFL.

V and J are TRBV5-1 and TRBJ2-3; no reliable D call. The CDR3 is 14 amino acids. Per the germline V gene, CDR1 is SGHRS and CDR2 is YFSETQ. The germline V and J ends were trimmed by 6 bases and 0 bases, with 11 bases remaining between them. This CDR3 is CASIASSSTDTQYF. DNA of the CDR3: TGCGCCAGCATCGCGAGCTCTAGCACAGATACGCAGTATTTT.

The rearrangement uses TRBV9 and TRBJ2-3; D unclear. The germline V gene encodes CDR1 SGDLS and CDR2 YYNGEE. The CDR3 is 14 residues long. V lost 1 base to trimming and J lost 1 base, with 7 bases between them. The CDR3 DNA reads as TGTGCCAGCAGCGTAAACTCGGGCACAGATACGCAGTATTTT. The encoded protein is CASSVNSGTDTQYF.

This clone was detected only a few times. This chain uses TRBV5-4 with TRBJ1-2; D gene unclear. Germline V CDR1 and CDR2: SGHNT, YYREEE (reference sequence). V was pared by 1 base and J by 5 bases, with 9 bases between. This CDR3 region has 13 residues. CDR3 amino acids: CASSLNSDYGYTF. CDR3 in DNA: TGTGCCAGCAGCTTGAACAGTGATTATGGCTACACCTTC. Drawing the rest from reference TRBV5-4 and TRBJ1-2, the complete variable domain is ETGVTQSPTHLIKTRGQQVTLRCSSQSGHNTVSWYQQALGQGPQFIFQYYREEENGRGNFPPRFSGLQFPNYSSELNVNALELDDSALYLCASSLNSDYGYTFGSGTRLTVV.

The chain is built from TRBV2 and TRBJ1-2; a possible D gene is TRBD1 (5 bases). The CDR3 runs to 14 residues. Germline loops: CDR1 SNHLY, CDR2 FYNNEI. V was pared by 3 bases and J by 2 bases, with 10 bases between. CDR3: CASSEKGVNYGYTF. In DNA, the CDR3 is TGTGCCAGCAGTGAGAAAGGGGTCAACTATGGCTACACCTTC.

The chain joins TRBV7-9 to TRBJ2-7, with 12 bases matching TRBD1. The CDR3 extends over 14 amino acids. V shed 3 bases and J 4 bases; nucleotides not matched to a gene: 1. CDR1 and CDR2 from the germline V gene are SEHNR and FQNEAQ (reference sequence). CDR3 region: CASSLGQGAYEQYF. The DNA for the CDR3 is TGTGCCAGCAGCTTGGGACAGGGGGCTTACGAGCAGTACTTC.

The J gene is TRBJ1-2, the V gene TRBV18; no clear D. V was shortened by 3 bases and J by 8 bases, with 10 bases between the two germline ends. The CDR3 contains 12 residues. Germline loops: CDR1 KGHSH, CDR2 LQKENI. The CDR3 region is CASSPNRGGYTF. The CDR3 DNA reads TGTGCCAGCTCACCCAACAGAGGGGGCTACACCTTC.

The chain employs TRBV2 and TRBJ1-1; 8 nucleotides match TRBD1. The V gene's germline CDR1 is SNHLY and CDR2 FYNNEI. V shed 3 bases and J 6 bases; nucleotides not matched to a gene: 6. This CDR3 comprises 14 residues. In nucleotides, the CDR3 is TGTGCCAGCAGTGATGGGACAGGAGTATCTGAAGCTTTCTTT. It is translated as CASSDGTGVSEAFF.

This chain connects TRBV28 to TRBJ1-2; D perhaps matches TRBD1 (6 bases). The CDR3 is made up of 13 amino acids. Germline V lookup: CDR1 MDHEN, CDR2 SYDVKM. The V and J ends lost 6 bases and 4 bases respectively, with 12 bases between them. The CDR3 is CASSSRQVYGYTF. The CDR3 bases are TGTGCCAGCAGCTCCAGACAGGTCTATGGCTACACCTTC.

The J gene is TRBJ2-7, the V gene TRBV5-1, with no clear D. CDR1 SGHRS and CDR2 YFSETQ come from the germline V gene. Trimming stripped 0 bases from V and 10 bases from J, with 17 bases between. This CDR3 is 14 amino acids long. DNA for the CDR3: TGCGCCAGCAGCTTGGATCTTTCCCCGTCGTCCCAGTACTTC. Protein sequence: CASSLDLSPSSQYF.

This clone was observed once. This rearrangement joins TRBV9 to TRBJ2-3; 8 positions agree with TRBD2. V dropped 4 bases and J dropped 7; count of bases not matched to a gene: 17. This CDR3 comprises 17 residues. CDR1 SGDLS and CDR2 YYNGEE come from the germline V gene. The CDR3 protein is CASSPGGGGAGFNTQYF. The CDR3 bases are TGTGCCAGCAGCCCCGGGGGGGGAGGAGCGGGGTTCAATACGCAGTATTTT. Full variable domain (remainder filled in from reference TRBV9 and TRBJ2-3): DSGVTQTPKHLITATGQRVTLRCSPRSGDLSVYWYQQSLDQGLQFLIQYYNGEERAKGNILERFSAQQFPDLHSELNLSSLELGDSALYFCASSPGGGGAGFNTQYFGPGTRLTVL.

This clone appeared a few times. The chain joins TRBV28 to TRBJ1-5; D perhaps matches TRBD1 (6 bases). Trimming pared 6 bases from V and 1 base from J, leaving 10 bases between. The CDR3 totals 14 residues. The germline V gene encodes CDR1 MDHEN and CDR2 SYDVKM. CDR3 region: CASSPGASNQPQHF. CDR3 coding DNA: TGTGCCAGCAGCCCAGGGGCAAGCAATCAGCCCCAGCATTTT.

The chain joins TRBV29-1 to TRBJ1-2, with no clear D. Trimming cost V 4 bases and J 3 bases, with 24 bases left between them. This CDR3 is built from 17 residues. The germline gives CDR1 SQVTM, CDR2 ANQGSEA. CDR3 sequence: CSVVRAEGDTNYYGYTF. CDR3 in DNA: TGCAGCGTTGTAAGGGCAGAGGGCGACACTAATTACTATGGCTACACCTTC. Full variable domain (outside the CDR3, taken from reference TRBV29-1 and TRBJ1-2): SAVISQKPSRDICQRGTSLTIQCQVDSQVTMMFWYRQQPGQSLTLIATANQGSEATYESGFVIDKFPISRPNLTFSTLTVSNMSPEDSSIYLCSVVRAEGDTNYYGYTFGSGTRLTVV.

The gene calls are TRBV7-2 and TRBJ1-1; D remains ambiguous. This CDR3 is 14 amino acids long. V was pared by 3 bases and J by 3 bases, with 11 bases between. The germline gives CDR1 SGHTA, CDR2 FQGNSA. The CDR3 coding sequence is TGTGCCAGCAGCTTTTCGGTCCGCGACACTGAAGCTTTCTTT. Translated: CASSFSVRDTEAFF.

The chain couples TRBV5-6 to TRBJ1-2; TRBD1 aligns across 8 bases. Germline CDR1 and CDR2: SGHDT and YYEEEE. Unmatched junction bases numbered 8, after V lost 2 bases and J lost 8 bases. CDR3 size: 14 residues. The CDR3 is CASSFVRGRGGYTF. CDR3 DNA sequence: TGTGCCAGCAGCTTTGTCAGGGGGCGCGGGGGCTACACCTTC.

This clone has more than one count but fewer than ten. The chain combines TRBV6-1 with TRBJ1-5; D gene unclear. This CDR3 region has 13 residues. The germline V gene encodes CDR1 MNHNS and CDR2 SASEGT. Trimming shortened V by 5 bases and J by 5 bases, and 10 bases separated the two germline ends. The CDR3 sequence: CASSRLSDQPQHF. For the CDR3, the DNA is TGTGCCAGCAGTCGCCTAAGCGATCAGCCCCAGCATTTT.

The genes are TRBV7-8 and TRBJ2-5; D perhaps matches TRBD1 (5 bases). The CDR3 totals 14 residues. Germline V gives CDR1 SGHVS, CDR2 FQNEAQ. Trimming shortened V by 5 bases and J by 1 base, and 11 bases separated the two germline ends. This chain's CDR3 is CASSHGRGQETQYF. The CDR3 bases are TGTGCCAGCAGCCACGGAAGGGGCCAAGAGACCCAGTACTTC.

The chain couples TRBV7-8 to TRBJ1-2, with 8 bases matching TRBD1. There are 12 residues in the CDR3. With 5 bases clipped from V and 6 bases from J, the junction kept 2 bases outside the gene matches. Germline V gives CDR1 SGHVS, CDR2 FQNEAQ. CDR3 nucleotide sequence: TGTGCCAGCAGCGAGACAGGGGATGGCTACACCTTC. Translation gives CASSETGDGYTF.

The CDR3: CASSPGDRNNQPQHF. The CDR3 nucleotides are TGCGCCAGCAGCCCCGGGGACAGAAACAATCAGCCCCAGCATTTT. This chain uses TRBV5-1 with TRBJ1-5, with TRBD1 identical over 7 bases. This CDR3 spans 15 amino acids. With 4 bases clipped from V and 3 bases from J, the junction kept 7 bases outside the gene matches. Germline-derived CDR1 and CDR2 are SGHRS and YFSETQ. Full variable domain (missing parts from reference TRBV5-1 and TRBJ1-5): KAGVTQTPRYLIKTRGQQVTLSCSPISGHRSVSWYQQTPGQGLQFLFEYFSETQRNKGNFPGRFSGRQFSNSRSEMNVSTLELGDSALYLCASSPGDRNNQPQHFGDGTRLSIL.

The rearrangement uses TRBV28 and TRBJ2-7; D is perhaps TRBD1 (6 bases). Germline CDR1 and CDR2: MDHEN and SYDVKM. The CDR3 spans 14 residues. The V end lost 3 bases, the J end lost 2 bases, and 11 bases lay between the germline ends. The CDR3 DNA sequence: TGTGCCAGCAGTTTCATCGACAGGACCTACGAGCAGTACTTC. Translated, it gives CASSFIDRTYEQYF.

This chain links TRBV28 with TRBJ1-1, with D perhaps TRBD1 (5 bases). The CDR3 runs 15 residues. Germline CDR1 MDHEN, CDR2 SYDVKM. The ends were cut back, 1 base at V and 4 bases at J, with 13 bases in the middle. The CDR3 DNA reads TGTGCCAGCAGTTTATCCGCAGGGCGGGGCACTGAAGCTTTCTTT. Its translation is CASSLSAGRGTEAFF.

CDR3 region: CASSLVAGGGGIQYF. Written as DNA, the CDR3 is TGTGCCAGCAGCTTAGTGGCGGGGGGCGGGGGCATTCAGTACTTC. The chain carries TRBV11-2 and TRBJ2-4; 8 bases line up with TRBD2. V shed 1 base and J 9 bases; nucleotides not matched to a gene: 8. The germline V gene encodes CDR1 SGHAT and CDR2 FQNNGV. There are 15 residues in the CDR3.

The gene calls are TRBV6-5 and TRBJ2-1, with D possibly being TRBD2 (5 bases). CDR3 length equals 15 residues. In germline, CDR1 is MNHEY, CDR2 SVGAGI. With 2 bases removed from V and 8 bases from J, the gap between germline ends came to 16 bases. The CDR3 DNA reads as TGTGCCAGCAGTTACGAGGGTGTTAGAATCCATGAGCAGTTCTTC. Protein sequence: CASSYEGVRIHEQFF.

The chain recombines TRBV5-1 with TRBJ1-2; 11 bases match TRBD1. The germline V gene has CDR1 SGHRS and CDR2 YFSETQ. V was clipped by 0 bases and J by 7 bases; unmatched bases: 8. The CDR3 contains 16 residues. In DNA form, the CDR3 reads TGCGCCAGCAGCTTGGGGACAGGGGGCAGGGGATGTGGCTACACCTTC. Amino acids: CASSLGTGGRGCGYTF.

V gene TRBV2 combines with J gene TRBJ2-3; 14 bases fit TRBD2. CDR3 size: 17 residues. Germline-derived CDR1 and CDR2 are SNHLY and FYNNEI. Trimming cost V 10 bases and J 0 bases; bases outside gene matches: 9. CDR3 sequence reads: CANPGTSGGRSTDTQYF. CDR3 in DNA: TGTGCCAACCCGGGGACTAGCGGGGGCCGAAGCACAGATACGCAGTATTTT. Using reference TRBV2 and TRBJ2-3 for the parts outside the CDR3, the full variable domain is EPEVTQTPSHQVTQMGQEVILRCVPISNHLYFYWYRQILGQKVEFLVSFYNNEISEKSEIFDDQFSVERPDGSNFTLKIRSTKLEDSAMYFCANPGTSGGRSTDTQYFGPGTRLTVL.